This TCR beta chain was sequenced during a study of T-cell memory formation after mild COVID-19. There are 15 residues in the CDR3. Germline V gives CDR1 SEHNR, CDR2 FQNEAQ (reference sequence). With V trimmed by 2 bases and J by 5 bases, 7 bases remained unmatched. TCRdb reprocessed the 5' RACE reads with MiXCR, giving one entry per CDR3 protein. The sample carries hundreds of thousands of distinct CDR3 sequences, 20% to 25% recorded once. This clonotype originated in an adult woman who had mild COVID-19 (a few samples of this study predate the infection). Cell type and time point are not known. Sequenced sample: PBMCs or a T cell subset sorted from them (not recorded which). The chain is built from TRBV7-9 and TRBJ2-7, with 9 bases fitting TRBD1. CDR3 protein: CASSLPSGQGHEQYF. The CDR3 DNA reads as TGTGCCAGCAGCTTACCGTCGGGACAGGGCCACGAGCAGTACTTC.